The rows below give T cell receptor beta chains drawn from one sample of a study of cytomegalovirus exposure and HLA in healthy donors. The table came from immunoSEQ multiplex PCR; TCRdb's copy has only in-frame clones and leaves some out. This sample yields roughly 180,000 clones, of which 80% to 85% are seen a single time; about 1.9% belongs to the top ten. The specimen was PBMCs. The origin of the receptors is a woman between 18 and 30 years old in good health and CMV-seropositive. Each CDR3 is given without its conserved first and last residue. The D gene is left open where the match is weak.

d_gene: .; j_gene: TRBJ1-1; v_gene: TRBV4-1; CDR3aa: ASSQGRSGENTEAF
d_gene: .; j_gene: TRBJ1-5; v_gene: TRBV28; CDR3aa: ASSLWAGASNQPQH
d_gene: TRBD2; j_gene: TRBJ2-1; v_gene: TRBV5-1; CDR3aa: ASSSEGGGYFEQF
d_gene: .; j_gene: TRBJ1-2; v_gene: TRBV4-3; CDR3aa: ASSPQQGWVDYGYT
d_gene: .; j_gene: TRBJ1-2; v_gene: TRBV4-1; CDR3aa: ASSLNYIENYGYT
d_gene: TRBD1; j_gene: TRBJ1-6; v_gene: TRBV5-1; CDR3aa: ASSLGQQGQSPLH
d_gene: .; j_gene: TRBJ1-1; v_gene: TRBV7-9; CDR3aa: ASSLEGTKAF
d_gene: .; j_gene: TRBJ1-5; v_gene: TRBV6-1; CDR3aa: ASSEPAVSDQPQH
d_gene: .; j_gene: TRBJ2-3; v_gene: TRBV2; CDR3aa: ASRGDWADTQY
d_gene: TRBD2; j_gene: TRBJ2-4; v_gene: TRBV19; CDR3aa: ASSTGRGDKNIQY
d_gene: TRBD2; j_gene: TRBJ2-3; v_gene: TRBV4-2; CDR3aa: ASSPGIYPSGLAGTDTQY
d_gene: .; j_gene: TRBJ2-5; v_gene: TRBV7-2; CDR3aa: ASSLVVGGWETQY
d_gene: .; j_gene: TRBJ2-2; v_gene: TRBV9; CDR3aa: ASSKGGGRAPLTGELF
d_gene: .; j_gene: TRBJ1-2; v_gene: TRBV18; CDR3aa: ASSPVGRAPYGYT
d_gene: TRBD1; j_gene: TRBJ1-6; v_gene: TRBV2; CDR3aa: ATTKDRGGSPLH
d_gene: .; j_gene: TRBJ2-7; v_gene: TRBV6-1; CDR3aa: ASRIRNSEQY
d_gene: .; j_gene: TRBJ2-7; v_gene: TRBV2; CDR3aa: ASRPGSVAYEQY
d_gene: .; j_gene: TRBJ2-5; v_gene: TRBV28; CDR3aa: ASSLLGGWKTQY
d_gene: TRBD2; j_gene: TRBJ2-1; v_gene: TRBV2; CDR3aa: ASKSGTSGGPWF
d_gene: .; j_gene: TRBJ2-5; v_gene: TRBV5-8; CDR3aa: ASSGDSQETQY
d_gene: .; j_gene: TRBJ1-4; v_gene: TRBV19; CDR3aa: ASSIFTQTGANEKLF
d_gene: TRBD2; j_gene: TRBJ2-4; v_gene: TRBV4-3; CDR3aa: ASSLTAGAKNIQY
d_gene: .; j_gene: TRBJ2-1; v_gene: TRBV19; CDR3aa: ASSGQGTYNEQF
d_gene: TRBD1; j_gene: TRBJ1-2; v_gene: TRBV6-5; CDR3aa: ATSGGAGYGYT
d_gene: .; j_gene: TRBJ1-1; v_gene: TRBV19; CDR3aa: ASNPGNTEAF
d_gene: TRBD1; j_gene: TRBJ1-2; v_gene: TRBV5-8; CDR3aa: ASSGWDRANYGYT